The 20 T cell receptor beta chains below come from one sample, sequenced in a study of shared clonotypes between healthy human individuals. Produced via immunoSEQ multiplex PCR; TCRdb's table is partial and in-frame only. The sample lists 2 million to 2.5 million clones, 93% occurring once. Material: naive CD4+ T cells from PBMCs. Subset noted: CD45RA+ positively selected. The receptor set was obtained from a man younger than 35 in good health. Some clones in this sample may be carry-over from other donors' samples.

The rearrangement uses TRBV5-1 and TRBJ2-5; 7 bases are a match to TRBD2. CDR3 length: 14 amino acids. Germline V CDR1 and CDR2: SGHRS, YFSETQ. The junction had 7 bases not matched to a gene; V was cut back by 4 bases and J by 4 bases. The CDR3 DNA reads TGCGCCAGCAGCCCACCGGCTAGCGGAGAGACCCAGTACTTC. As protein: CASSPPASGETQYF.

V and J are TRBV7-9 and TRBJ2-3; 8 nucleotides align to TRBD2. J was trimmed by 6 bases and V by 5 bases; bases with no gene match: 10. The germline CDR1 and CDR2 sequences are SEHNR and FQNEAQ (reference sequence). The CDR3 length is 15 residues. The CDR3 DNA reads TGTGCCAGCAGCCCGGGGGGGGCGGACATCGATACGCAGTATTTT. Encoded protein: CASSPGGADIDTQYF.

The chain uses TRBV6-5 and TRBJ1-1; tentative D call: TRBD1 (6 bases). CDR1 and CDR2 from the germline V gene are MNHEY and SVGAGI. With 11 bases removed from V and 5 bases from J, the gap between germline ends came to 18 bases. This CDR3 contains 13 residues. CDR3 protein: CAAYAGAWTEAFF. The CDR3 region has the DNA TGTGCCGCCTACGCAGGGGCTTGGACTGAAGCTTTCTTT.

Notes on this clone: Distinct nucleotide sequences in the sample also encode this CDR3. The genes are TRBV7-9 and TRBJ2-3, with 9 positions matching TRBD2. CDR3 length: 15 residues. The V and J ends lost 3 bases and 3 bases, in that order; junction bases with no gene match: 4. Germline loops: CDR1 SEHNR, CDR2 FQNEAQ (reference sequence). CDR3 DNA: TGTGCCAGCAGCTTGGGTCTAGCGGGAACAGATACGCAGTATTTT. Residues: CASSLGLAGTDTQYF.

The chain employs TRBV7-2 and TRBJ2-2; no firm D call. V was shortened by 3 bases and J by 0 bases, with 5 bases between the two germline ends. The germline V gene has CDR1 SGHTA and CDR2 FQGNSA. CDR3 size: 14 residues. The chain's CDR3 is CASSFGANTGELFF. In DNA form, the CDR3 reads TGTGCCAGCAGCTTCGGAGCGAACACCGGGGAGCTGTTTTTT.

This sequence joins TRBV19 and TRBJ2-1; 8 nucleotides align to TRBD2. Germline V gene lookup returns CDR1 LNHDA and CDR2 SQIVND (reference sequence). V trimming: 6 bases; J trimming: 4 bases; junction bases outside the gene matches: 14. The CDR3 sequence is 17 residues long. The CDR3 protein is CASSSRVGGRTYNEQFF. The DNA of the CDR3 is TGTGCCAGTAGCTCCCGGGTTGGCGGGAGGACATACAATGAGCAGTTCTTC.

The chain recombines TRBV6-1 with TRBJ1-5; D is possibly TRBD1 (5 bases). Germline CDR1 and CDR2: MNHNS and SASEGT. This CDR3 spans 15 amino acids. Trimming shortened V by 2 bases and J by 9 bases, and 17 bases separated the two germline ends. CDR3 DNA: TGTGCCAGCAGTGAATTGGGGCCGACAGTTTCGCCCCAGCATTTT. Its protein product is CASSELGPTVSPQHF.

J is TRBJ2-5 and V is TRBV5-1; 8 positions agree with TRBD1. Germline-derived CDR1 and CDR2 are SGHRS and YFSETQ. Trimming removed 8 bases from V and 3 bases from J; junction bases left unmatched: 3. This CDR3 comprises 12 residues. The CDR3 is CASSTGEETQYF. DNA of the CDR3: TGCGCCAGTTCGACAGGGGAAGAGACCCAGTACTTC.

The chain uses TRBV18 and TRBJ2-1, with a tentative D call TRBD2 (6 bases). CDR3 length: 15 amino acids. V was shortened by 2 bases and J by 3 bases, with 11 bases between the two germline ends. Germline values: CDR1 KGHSH, CDR2 LQKENI. Here the CDR3 reads CASSPRMGGYNEQFF. Written as DNA, the CDR3 is TGTGCCAGCTCACCAAGGATGGGGGGCTACAATGAGCAGTTCTTC.

The chain has TRBV28 and TRBJ2-2; D unclear. Trimming shortened V by 5 bases and J by 7 bases, and 8 bases separated the two germline ends. The CDR3 runs 12 residues. Germline CDR1 and CDR2: MDHEN and SYDVKM. The CDR3 spells CASSLQVGELFF. The DNA of the CDR3 is TGTGCCAGCAGTCTGCAAGTCGGGGAGCTGTTTTTT.

Concerning this clone: A junction boundary mismatches the germline segment, possibly from a read error. The chain has TRBV5-1 and TRBJ1-3, with TRBD1 identical over 7 bases. From germline, CDR1 is SGHRS and CDR2 YFSETQ. The CDR3 runs 14 residues. In DNA, the CDR3 is TGCGCCAGCAGCTTGGTTTCGGGACAGCCCATAGAAGGTTTT. This translates into CASSLVSGQPIEGF.

The rearrangement links TRBV5-1 to TRBJ2-1; 12 bases align to TRBD2. V trimming: 0 bases; J trimming: 9 bases; junction bases outside the gene matches: 7. The CDR3 runs 16 residues. CDR1 is SGHRS and CDR2 is YFSETQ in the germline V gene. The CDR3 coding sequence is TGCGCCAGCAGCTTGGGGACTAGCGGGGCCCAGGGTGAGCAGTTCTTC. Its translation is CASSLGTSGAQGEQFF.

V is TRBV7-3 and J is TRBJ2-6, with D possibly TRBD1 on 6 matching bases. Germline V gene data show CDR1 as SGHTA and CDR2 as FQGTGA. The CDR3 totals 18 residues. Trimming removed 3 bases from V and 2 bases from J, with 17 bases in between. The CDR3 protein is CASSFISGGVTGANVLTF. The CDR3 nucleotides read TGTGCCAGCAGCTTCATAAGTGGGGGCGTAACTGGGGCCAACGTCCTGACTTTC. The full variable domain, rest sourced from reference TRBV7-3 and TRBJ2-6, is GAGVSQTPSNKVTEKGKYVELRCDPISGHTALYWYRQSLGQGPEFLIYFQGTGAADDSGLPNDRFFAVRPEGSVSTLKIQRTERGDSAVYLCASSFISGGVTGANVLTFGAGSRLTVL.

The chain employs TRBV5-1 and TRBJ2-5; TRBD1 or TRBD2 may be the D gene (5 bases each). CDR1 is SGHRS and CDR2 is YFSETQ in the germline V gene. Trimming cost V 7 bases and J 5 bases, with 15 bases left between them. This CDR3 contains 13 residues. The CDR3 DNA is TGCGCCAGCTCCGTGGGACCTCGGGAGACCCAGTACTTC. This sequence encodes CASSVGPRETQYF. Full variable domain (remainder filled in from reference TRBV5-1 and TRBJ2-5): KAGVTQTPRYLIKTRGQQVTLSCSPISGHRSVSWYQQTPGQGLQFLFEYFSETQRNKGNFPGRFSGRQFSNSRSEMNVSTLELGDSALYLCASSVGPRETQYFGPGTRLLVL.

This clone was counted a single time. The identical CDR3 is also encoded by other nucleotide sequences in the sample. The CDR3 DNA reads TGTGCCAGCAGCTCCCTTCGGGGCACAGATACGCAGTATTTT. Its protein product is CASSSLRGTDTQYF. The V gene is TRBV7-2, the J gene TRBJ2-3; no definite D call. The CDR3 is made up of 14 amino acids. V lost 4 bases and J lost 1, with 9 bases in between. CDR1 is SGHTA and CDR2 is FQGNSA in the germline V gene. Using reference TRBV7-2 and TRBJ2-3 for the parts outside the CDR3, the full variable domain is GAGVSQSPSNKVTEKGKDVELRCDPISGHTALYWYRQSLGQGLEFLIYFQGNSAPDKSGLPSDRFSAERTGGSVSTLTIQRTQQEDSAVYLCASSSLRGTDTQYFGPGTRLTVL.

The chain recombines TRBV18 with TRBJ2-7; 10 bases line up with TRBD1. The V segment lost 5 bases and the J segment 5 bases; nucleotides outside the gene matches: 6. Per the germline V gene, CDR1 is KGHSH and CDR2 is LQKENI. This CDR3 is built from 14 residues. The CDR3 bases are TGTGCCAGCTCATGGACAGGGGGTAGCGACGAGCAGTACTTC. Encoded protein: CASSWTGGSDEQYF.

The J gene is TRBJ1-5, the V gene TRBV19, with D possibly matching TRBD1 (5 bases). V lost 7 bases and J 6 bases, leaving 19 bases between the germline ends. Germline lookup yields CDR1 LNHDA and CDR2 SQIVND (reference sequence). The CDR3 sequence is 15 residues long. Here the CDR3 DNA reads TGTGCCAGTACACCCGGGCAGGGAAGCCGTCAGCCCCAGCATTTT. Translation gives CASTPGQGSRQPQHF. Drawing the rest from reference TRBV19 and TRBJ1-5, the complete variable domain is DGGITQSPKYLFRKEGQNVTLSCEQNLNHDAMYWYRQDPGQGLRLIYYSQIVNDFQKGDIAEGYSVSREKKESFPLTVTSAQKNPTAFYLCASTPGQGSRQPQHFGDGTRLSIL.

The rearrangement uses TRBV29-1 and TRBJ1-2; D call uncertain. With 7 bases removed from V and 6 bases from J, the gap between germline ends came to 9 bases. This CDR3 has 10 amino acids. The germline CDR1 and CDR2 sequences are SQVTM and ANQGSEA. CDR3 sequence reads: CSANRDGYTF. CDR3 coding DNA: TGCAGCGCCAATCGGGATGGCTACACCTTC.

This clone was observed a single time. Additional DNA sequences in this sample encode the identical CDR3. V gene TRBV28 combines with J gene TRBJ1-1; the match to TRBD1 covers 8 bases. This CDR3 contains 13 residues. Germline V gene lookup returns CDR1 MDHEN and CDR2 SYDVKM. The junction had 4 bases not matched to a gene; V was cut back by 6 bases and J by 4 bases. CDR3 bases: TGTGCCAGCAGCCTAACAGGGGGCACTGAAGCTTTCTTT. Protein sequence: CASSLTGGTEAFF.

The chain uses TRBV4-2 and TRBJ1-4, with D hard to call. The CDR3 runs to 18 residues. Germline CDR1 LGHNA, CDR2 YNFKEQ. Trimming left V 1 base short and J 3 bases short, with 18 bases between. The CDR3 reads CASSQGKKHPVANEKLFF. The CDR3, as DNA: TGTGCCAGCAGCCAAGGCAAGAAACACCCTGTGGCTAATGAAAAACTGTTTTTT.